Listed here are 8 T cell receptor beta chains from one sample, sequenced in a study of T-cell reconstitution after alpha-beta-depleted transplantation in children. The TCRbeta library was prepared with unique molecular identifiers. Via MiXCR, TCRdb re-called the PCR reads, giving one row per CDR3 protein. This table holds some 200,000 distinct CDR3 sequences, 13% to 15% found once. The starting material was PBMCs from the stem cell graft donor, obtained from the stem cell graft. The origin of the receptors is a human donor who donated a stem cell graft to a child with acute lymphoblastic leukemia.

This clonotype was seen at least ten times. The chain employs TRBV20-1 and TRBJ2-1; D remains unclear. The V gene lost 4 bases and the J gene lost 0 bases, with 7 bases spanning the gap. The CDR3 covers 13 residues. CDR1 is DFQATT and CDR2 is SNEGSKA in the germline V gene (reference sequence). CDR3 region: CSATDSSYNEQFF. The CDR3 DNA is TGCAGTGCTACAGATTCCTCCTACAATGAGCAGTTCTTC.

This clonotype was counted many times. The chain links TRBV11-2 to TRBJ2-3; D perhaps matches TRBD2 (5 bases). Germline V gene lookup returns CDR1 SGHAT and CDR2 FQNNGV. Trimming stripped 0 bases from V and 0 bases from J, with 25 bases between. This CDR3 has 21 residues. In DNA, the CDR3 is TGTGCCAGCAGCTTAGATGGGGAAAGAGGGAGAAATCGTCGCAGCACAGATACGCAGTATTTT. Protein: CASSLDGERGRNRRSTDTQYF.

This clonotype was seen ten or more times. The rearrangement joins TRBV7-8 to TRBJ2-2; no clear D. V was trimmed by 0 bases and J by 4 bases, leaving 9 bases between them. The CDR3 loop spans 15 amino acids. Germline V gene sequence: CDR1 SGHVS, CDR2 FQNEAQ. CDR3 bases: TGTGCCAGCAGCTTAGCCGGAGAGGCCACCGGGGAGCTGTTTTTT. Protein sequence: CASSLAGEATGELFF.

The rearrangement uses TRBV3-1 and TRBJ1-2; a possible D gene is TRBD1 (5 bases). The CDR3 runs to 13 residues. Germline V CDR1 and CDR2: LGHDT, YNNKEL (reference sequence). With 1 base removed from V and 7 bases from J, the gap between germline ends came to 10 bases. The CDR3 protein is CASSQASGTGYTF. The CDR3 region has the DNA TGTGCCAGCAGCCAAGCCTCGGGGACTGGCTACACCTTC. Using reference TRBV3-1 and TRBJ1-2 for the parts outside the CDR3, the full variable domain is DTAVSQTPKYLVTQMGNDKSIKCEQNLGHDTMYWYKQDSKKFLKIMFSYNNKELIINETVPNRFSPKSPDKAHLNLHINSLELGDSAVYFCASSQASGTGYTFGSGTRLTVV.

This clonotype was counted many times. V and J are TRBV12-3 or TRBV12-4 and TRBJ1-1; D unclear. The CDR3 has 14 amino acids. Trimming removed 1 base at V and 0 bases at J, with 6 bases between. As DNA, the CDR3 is TGTGCCAGCAGTTTAGGACATATGAACACTGAAGCTTTCTTT. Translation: CASSLGHMNTEAFF.

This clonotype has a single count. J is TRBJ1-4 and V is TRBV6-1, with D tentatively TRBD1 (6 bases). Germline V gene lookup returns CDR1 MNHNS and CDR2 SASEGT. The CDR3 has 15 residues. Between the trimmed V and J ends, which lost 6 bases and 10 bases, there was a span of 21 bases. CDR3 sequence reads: CASSPVQGNVVKLFF. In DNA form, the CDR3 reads TGTGCCAGCAGCCCCGTACAGGGAAACGTCGTAAAACTGTTTTTT.

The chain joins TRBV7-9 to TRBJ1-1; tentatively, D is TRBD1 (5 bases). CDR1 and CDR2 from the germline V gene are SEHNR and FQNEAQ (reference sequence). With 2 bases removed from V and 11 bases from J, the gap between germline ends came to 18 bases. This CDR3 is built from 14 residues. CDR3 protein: CASSLMRQNLNAFF. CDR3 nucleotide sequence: TGTGCCAGCAGCTTAATGAGACAGAATTTGAACGCTTTCTTT.

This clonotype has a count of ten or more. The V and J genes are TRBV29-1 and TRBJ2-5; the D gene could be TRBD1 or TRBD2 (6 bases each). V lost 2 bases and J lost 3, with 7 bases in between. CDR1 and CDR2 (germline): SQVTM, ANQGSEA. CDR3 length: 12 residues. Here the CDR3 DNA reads TGCAGCGTTGAAAGGGGGGAAGAGACCCAGTACTTC. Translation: CSVERGEETQYF.